This TCR beta chain emerged from a study of cytomegalovirus exposure and HLA in healthy donors. Findings and limits, study-wide: Most TCRs appeared rarely, but some public TCRs recurred in many donors. Upon later analysis, HLA-associated TCR beta chains proved more clonally expanded than other, equally common chains. Cytomegalovirus-associated TCR beta chains were listed, numbering some 180.

Details on this clone: Its antigen is as yet unknown.

A multiplex PCR was run with 60 Vbeta primers and 13 Jbeta primers. Clones were read by immunoSEQ multiplex PCR, and TCRdb kept only the in-frame ones, dropping some. The top ten hold roughly 7.1% of the sample, which has 150,000 to 200,000 clones, roughly 80% seen once. At sampling all donors were nominally healthy, likely with unrecorded immune exposures. The trim removed 5 bases at V and 2 bases at J, leaving 7 bases unmatched. The V gene's germline CDR1 is SGHRS and CDR2 YFSETQ. The CDR3 is made up of 17 amino acids. The J gene is TRBJ2-7, the V gene TRBV5-1, with TRBD2 identical over 16 bases. Sequencing was carried out using PBMCs. This receptor was obtained from a woman in her 40s in good health and CMV-seropositive. Here the CDR3 DNA reads TGCGCCAGCAGTTTAACGGGACTAGCGGGAGGGCCCTACGAGCAGTACTTC. Amino acid sequence: CASSLTGLAGGPYEQYF.